What follows is one TCR beta chain and its context. This entry is derived from a study of technical replicates of blood from several donors. CDR1 is LNHDA and CDR2 is SQIVND in the germline V gene (reference sequence). CDR3 size: 15 residues. V was shortened by 5 bases and J by 7 bases, with 20 bases between the two germline ends. Assay used: immunoSEQ multiplex PCR; TCRdb lists only in-frame clones, some missing. The data hold some 75,000 clones, with approximately 97% observed a single time. The rearrangement links TRBV19 to TRBJ1-1; maybe TRBD1 (5 bases). This clonotype originated in a human donor in good health. What was sequenced was T cells isolated from PBMCs. Written as DNA, the CDR3 is TGTGCCAGTAGTTCCCAGGGCGTCAAATGGGGTGAAGCTTTCTTT. This codes for CASSSQGVKWGEAFF.